These 14 T cell receptor beta chains were all obtained from the same sample, sequenced in a study of OX40 agonist ivuxolimab in advanced cancers. TCRdb's table, derived via immunoSEQ multiplex PCR, lists solely in-frame clones and lacks some. Of fewer than 90,000 clones listed, 85% to 95% were seen once; the top ten hold about 6.4%. This sample comprised CD4+ or CD8+ T cells sorted from blood, obtained in a trial of the OX40 agonist ivuxolimab. These receptors were collected from an adult with an advanced solid tumor such as melanoma, head and neck, liver or kidney cancer.

The V call is TRBV10-1, the J call TRBJ2-2, with no clear D. CDR1 WNHNN and CDR2 SYGVQD come from the germline V gene (reference sequence). V was cut by 0 bases and J by 0 bases, with 5 bases left in between. The CDR3 runs 15 residues. The chain's CDR3 is CASSESTSNTGELFF. As DNA, the CDR3 is TGCGCCAGCAGTGAGTCGACATCGAACACCGGGGAGCTGTTTTTT.

This clone was counted a single time. V usage is TRBV7-9 and J usage is TRBJ2-5; 8 bases fit TRBD2. Germline trimming cut 1 base from V and 5 bases from J; bases unmatched to any gene: 9. The CDR3 consists of 16 residues. Per the germline V gene, CDR1 is SEHNR and CDR2 is FQNEAQ (reference sequence). CDR3 coding DNA: TGTGCCAGCAGCTTAGAGGCTAGCGGGCCGAGGGAGACCCAGTACTTC. Protein: CASSLEASGPRETQYF.

The gene calls are TRBV2 and TRBJ1-1, with TRBD1 matching over 10 bases. The germline V gene has CDR1 SNHLY and CDR2 FYNNEI. This CDR3 has 17 residues. V shed 5 bases and J 0 bases; nucleotides not matched to a gene: 9. CDR3 sequence: CASSRWTGGEMNTEAFF. CDR3 in DNA: TGTGCCAGCAGTCGATGGACAGGGGGGGAGATGAACACTGAAGCTTTCTTT.

CDR3 loop: CASSSTGYSYEQYF. For the CDR3, the DNA is TGCGCCAGCAGCTCCACAGGGTACTCCTACGAGCAGTACTTC. The chain combines TRBV5-1 with TRBJ2-7; D might be TRBD1 (6 bases). The V and J ends lost 3 bases and 0 bases respectively, with 10 bases between them. There are 14 residues in the CDR3. Germline V gene sequence: CDR1 SGHRS, CDR2 YFSETQ.

This sequence joins TRBV11-2 and TRBJ1-1; D not certain. Germline V gene lookup returns CDR1 SGHAT and CDR2 FQNNGV. The V gene lost 0 bases and the J gene lost 0 bases, with 11 bases spanning the gap. The CDR3 totals 16 residues. Here the CDR3 reads CASSLDFGPVNTEAFF. The CDR3, as DNA: TGTGCCAGCAGCTTAGATTTTGGGCCCGTGAACACTGAAGCTTTCTTT.

This chain joins TRBV7-6 and TRBJ2-5, with TRBD1 as a possible D gene (6 bases). The V and J ends lost 4 bases and 9 bases respectively, with 12 bases between them. This CDR3 region has 12 residues. Germline V gene sequence: CDR1 SGHVS, CDR2 FNYEAQ. The CDR3 region is CASSSGQPAQYF. In DNA, the CDR3 is TGTGCCAGCAGCTCCGGACAGCCGGCCCAGTACTTC. Drawing the rest from reference TRBV7-6 and TRBJ2-5, the complete variable domain is GAGVSQSPRYKVTKRGQDVALRCDPISGHVSLYWYRQALGQGPEFLTYFNYEAQQDKSGLPNDRFSAERPEGSISTLTIQRTEQRDSAMYRCASSSGQPAQYFGPGTRLLVL.

A single count supports this clone. The rearrangement uses TRBV27 and TRBJ2-3, with D hard to call. With 6 bases removed from V and 1 base from J, the gap between germline ends came to 11 bases. This CDR3 spans 14 amino acids. The germline CDR1 and CDR2 sequences are MNHEY and SMNVEV (reference sequence). The CDR3 reads CASSPEVGTDTQYF. In DNA form, the CDR3 reads TGTGCCAGCAGCCCCGAAGTTGGCACAGATACGCAGTATTTT.

The rearrangement joins TRBV18 to TRBJ2-1, with TRBD1 as a possible D gene (6 bases). Per the germline V gene, CDR1 is KGHSH and CDR2 is LQKENI. Trimming stripped 2 bases from V and 6 bases from J, with 17 bases between. This CDR3 comprises 16 residues. CDR3 sequence (DNA): TGTGCCAGCTCACCAGGACAGCAAACCTGGTCCAATGAGCAGTTCTTC. Its protein product is CASSPGQQTWSNEQFF. Supplemented by reference TRBV18 and TRBJ2-1, the full variable domain reads NAGVMQNPRHLVRRRGQEARLRCSPMKGHSHVYWYRQLPEEGLKFMVYLQKENIIDESGMPKERFSAEFPKEGPSILRIQQVVRGDSAAYFCASSPGQQTWSNEQFFGPGTRLTVL.

This chain joins TRBV27 and TRBJ2-7, with 15 positions matching TRBD2. This CDR3 is built from 17 residues. V dropped 3 bases and J dropped 6; count of bases not matched to a gene: 9. Germline CDR1 and CDR2: MNHEY and SMNVEV (reference sequence). CDR3 sequence (DNA): TGTGCCAGCAGTTTTTCGGGACTAGCGGGAGGAATGGGCGAGCAGTACTTC. Its protein is CASSFSGLAGGMGEQYF.

V and J are TRBV7-2 and TRBJ2-7; TRBD1 agrees at 11 bases. The ends lost 3 bases at V and 0 bases at J; junction bases unmatched: 1. The germline V gene has CDR1 SGHTA and CDR2 FQGNSA. The CDR3 loop spans 15 amino acids. The CDR3 is CASSFGTGGSYEQYF. CDR3 sequence (DNA): TGTGCCAGCAGCTTTGGGACAGGGGGCTCCTACGAGCAGTACTTC.

This chain uses TRBV19 with TRBJ2-3, with D unclear. The V end lost 2 bases, the J end lost 3 bases, and 12 bases lay between the germline ends. This CDR3 has 15 amino acids. CDR1 is LNHDA, CDR2 SQIVND, per germline (reference sequence). For the CDR3, the DNA is TGTGCCAGTAGTATATGGCTAGATGAAACAGATACGCAGTATTTT. Its protein product is CASSIWLDETDTQYF.

The chain combines TRBV4-1 with TRBJ1-1; D perhaps matches TRBD1 (6 bases). This CDR3 spans 15 amino acids. Trimming took off 2 bases at V and 8 bases at J, with 18 bases between the two ends. The V gene's germline CDR1 is MGHRA and CDR2 YSYEKL. DNA for the CDR3: TGCGCCAGCAGCCAAAAGACAGGAGGTGGGCAAGAAGCTTTCTTT. Protein product: CASSQKTGGGQEAFF.

This clone was detected only a few times. V gene TRBV18 combines with J gene TRBJ1-1, with D possibly TRBD1 on 5 matching bases. Per germline, CDR1 KGHSH and CDR2 LQKENI. Trimming pared 3 bases from V and 1 base from J, leaving 9 bases between. This CDR3 is 14 amino acids long. The CDR3 loop reads CASSPPTGNTEAFF. CDR3 nucleotide sequence: TGTGCCAGCTCACCCCCAACAGGGAACACTGAAGCTTTCTTT.

The chain combines TRBV6-5 with TRBJ1-2; D not certain. CDR1 MNHEY and CDR2 SVGAGI come from the germline V gene. Trimming cost V 5 bases and J 8 bases, with 12 bases left between them. The length of the CDR3 is 12 residues. Written as DNA, the CDR3 is TGTGCCAGCAGTCCCTCTGGATGGGGCTACACCTTC. It encodes CASSPSGWGYTF.